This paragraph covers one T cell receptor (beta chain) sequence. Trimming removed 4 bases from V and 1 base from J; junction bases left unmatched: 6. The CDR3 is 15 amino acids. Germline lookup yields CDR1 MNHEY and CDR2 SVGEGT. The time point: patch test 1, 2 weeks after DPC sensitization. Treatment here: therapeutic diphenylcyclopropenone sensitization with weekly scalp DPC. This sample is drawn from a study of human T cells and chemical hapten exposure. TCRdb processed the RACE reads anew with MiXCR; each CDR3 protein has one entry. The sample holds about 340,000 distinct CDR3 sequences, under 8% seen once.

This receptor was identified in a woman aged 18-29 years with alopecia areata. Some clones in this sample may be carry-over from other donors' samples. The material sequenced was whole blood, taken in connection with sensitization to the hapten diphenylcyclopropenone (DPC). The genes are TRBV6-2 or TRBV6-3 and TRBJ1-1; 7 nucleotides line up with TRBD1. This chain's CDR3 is CASSFADRPNTEAFF. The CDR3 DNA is TGTGCCAGCAGTTTTGCGGACAGGCCGAACACTGAAGCTTTCTTT.